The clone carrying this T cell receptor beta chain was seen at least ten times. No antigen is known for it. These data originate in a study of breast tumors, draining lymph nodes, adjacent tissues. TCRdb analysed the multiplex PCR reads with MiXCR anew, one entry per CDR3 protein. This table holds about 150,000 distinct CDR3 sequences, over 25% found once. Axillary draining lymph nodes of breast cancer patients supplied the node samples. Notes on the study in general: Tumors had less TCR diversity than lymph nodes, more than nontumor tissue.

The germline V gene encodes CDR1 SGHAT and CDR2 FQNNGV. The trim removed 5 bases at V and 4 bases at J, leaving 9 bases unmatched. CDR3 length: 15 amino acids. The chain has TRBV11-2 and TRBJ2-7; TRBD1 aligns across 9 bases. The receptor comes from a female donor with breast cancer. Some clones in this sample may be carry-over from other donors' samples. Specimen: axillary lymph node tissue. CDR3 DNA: TGTGCCAGCAGCACAGGGGGCCCCAGGGAGTACGAGCAGTACTTC. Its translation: CASSTGGPREYEQYF.